A single sample gave rise to the 25 T cell receptor beta chains below, sequenced in a study of OX40 agonist ivuxolimab in advanced cancers. Generated by immunoSEQ multiplex PCR, the TCRdb table keeps only in-frame clones and is missing some. The sample yields 30,000 to 35,000 clones, approximately 90% seen once. This specimen was CD4+ or CD8+ T cells sorted from blood, taken in a trial of the OX40 agonist ivuxolimab. The receptors were sampled from an adult with an advanced solid tumor such as melanoma, head and neck, liver or kidney cancer.

The V gene is TRBV4-2, the J gene TRBJ2-7; D gene unclear. Trimming left V 5 bases short and J 0 bases short, with 8 bases between. CDR3 length: 13 amino acids. CDR1 and CDR2 (germline): LGHNA, YNFKEQ. The CDR3 loop is CASSFEASYEQYF. In nucleotides, the CDR3 is TGTGCCAGCAGCTTCGAGGCCTCCTACGAGCAGTACTTC.

The rearrangement links TRBV7-9 to TRBJ2-5; tentative D call: TRBD1 (6 bases). CDR1 and CDR2 from the germline V gene are SEHNR and FQNEAQ (reference sequence). Deletions cut 5 bases from V and 0 bases from J, with 7 bases between. This CDR3 has 13 residues. CDR3 nucleotides: TGTGCCAGCAGCGGGGACAACCAAGAGACCCAGTACTTC. This sequence encodes CASSGDNQETQYF.

V and J are TRBV9 and TRBJ2-1; 11 positions match TRBD2. J gave up 7 bases and V 4 bases, and 7 bases lay outside the gene matches. CDR3 length: 15 residues. CDR1 and CDR2 (germline): SGDLS, YYNGEE. The CDR3 region has the DNA TGTGCCAGCAGCCTTAAGGGGACTAGCGGAAATGAGCAGTTCTTC. It codes for CASSLKGTSGNEQFF. The variable domain in full, with the rest retrieved from reference TRBV9 and TRBJ2-1, is DSGVTQTPKHLITATGQRVTLRCSPRSGDLSVYWYQQSLDQGLQFLIQYYNGEERAKGNILERFSAQQFPDLHSELNLSSLELGDSALYFCASSLKGTSGNEQFFGPGTRLTVL.

The chain employs TRBV27 and TRBJ2-1; D is uncertain. This CDR3 contains 14 residues. V dropped 3 bases and J dropped 0 bases, with 6 bases sitting between them. The germline gives CDR1 MNHEY, CDR2 SMNVEV (reference sequence). CDR3 sequence (DNA): TGTGCCAGCAGTTTGGGAAGCTCCTACAATGAGCAGTTCTTC. Its translation is CASSLGSSYNEQFF.

The V call is TRBV9, the J call TRBJ2-1; D gene ambiguous. V lost 0 bases to trimming and J lost 7 bases, with 5 bases between them. The CDR3 extends over 12 amino acids. The V gene's germline CDR1 is SGDLS and CDR2 YYNGEE. The CDR3 protein is CASSVAENEQFF. In nucleotides, the CDR3 is TGTGCCAGCAGCGTAGCAGAGAATGAGCAGTTCTTC.

This clone was seen just once. This chain joins TRBV20-1 and TRBJ2-1, with TRBD2 as a possible D gene (6 bases). The CDR3 is made up of 11 amino acids. Germline CDR1 is DFQATT and CDR2 is SNEGSKA (reference sequence). The CDR3 is CRVDYYNEQFF. For the CDR3, the DNA is TGCAGGGTGGACTATTACAATGAGCAGTTCTTC.

This chain links TRBV21-1 with TRBJ2-1; the table's D call, TRBD1, has no DNA check behind it. TRBV21-1 is noted as a pseudogene. The CDR3 loop spans 15 amino acids. The CDR3 protein is CASRPTGGIYNEQFF. Written as DNA, the CDR3 is TGTGCCAGCCGACCGACAGGGGGTATCTACAATGAGCAGTTCTTC.

The chain is built from TRBV6-5 and TRBJ1-1; no clear D gene. The germline CDR1 and CDR2 sequences are MNHEY and SVGAGI. CDR3 length: 11 residues. V was cut by 2 bases and J by 10 bases, with 8 bases left in between. The DNA of the CDR3 is TGTGCCAGCAGTTACCAGCACCGAGCTTTCTTT. Protein product: CASSYQHRAFF.

V is TRBV27 and J is TRBJ2-3; D unclear. Germline V gene sequence: CDR1 MNHEY, CDR2 SMNVEV (reference sequence). There are 13 residues in the CDR3. V dropped 1 base and J dropped 5 bases, with 7 bases sitting between them. The CDR3 DNA reads TGTGCCAGCAGTTTATTGTGGGAAGATACGCAGTATTTT. Amino acids: CASSLLWEDTQYF.

V is TRBV5-4 and J is TRBJ2-7, with 8 bases fitting TRBD2. The CDR3 covers 15 residues. With V trimmed by 0 bases and J by 5 bases, 7 bases remained unmatched. The germline gives CDR1 SGHNT, CDR2 YYREEE (reference sequence). The CDR3 is CASSLVGTRDNEQYF. The CDR3 region has the DNA TGTGCCAGCAGCTTGGTAGGGACTAGAGACAACGAGCAGTACTTC. Drawing the rest from reference TRBV5-4 and TRBJ2-7, the complete variable domain is ETGVTQSPTHLIKTRGQQVTLRCSSQSGHNTVSWYQQALGQGPQFIFQYYREEENGRGNFPPRFSGLQFPNYSSELNVNALELDDSALYLCASSLVGTRDNEQYFGPGTRLTVT.

As DNA, the CDR3 is TGCGCCAGCAGCCCTCGGGACTGGATCTACAATGAGCAGTTCTTC. It is translated as CASSPRDWIYNEQFF. The chain employs TRBV4-1 and TRBJ2-1, with D tentatively TRBD2 (6 bases). The CDR3 contains 15 residues. Germline V lookup: CDR1 MGHRA, CDR2 YSYEKL. Trimming removed 4 bases at V and 3 bases at J, with 13 bases between.

This chain uses TRBV2 with TRBJ2-1; possible D gene TRBD2, 7 bases. This CDR3 comprises 16 residues. The germline V and J ends were trimmed by 0 bases and 14 bases, with 23 bases remaining between them. Germline CDR1 reads SNHLY; CDR2 reads FYNNEI. The CDR3 coding sequence is TGTGCCAGCAGTGAAGCAGGGGGGGCTGGCTCGGTGGTTGAGTTCTTC. It encodes CASSEAGGAGSVVEFF.

To note about this clone: The same CDR3 also results from other DNA sequences found in this sample. CDR3: CAWSVGTSGSDEQFF. CDR3 DNA: TGTGCCTGGAGTGTTGGGACTAGCGGGAGTGATGAGCAGTTCTTC. V gene TRBV30 combines with J gene TRBJ2-1, with TRBD2 matching 14 bases. Germline loops: CDR1 GTSNPN, CDR2 SVGIG (reference sequence). V lost 0 bases, J lost 8 bases, and 3 bases stayed unmatched. CDR3 length equals 15 residues.

This clone was observed a single time. The chain joins TRBV10-3 to TRBJ1-4; D not resolved. V was shortened by 3 bases and J by 8 bases, with 16 bases between the two germline ends. Germline V lookup: CDR1 ENHRY, CDR2 SYGVKD. The CDR3 runs to 15 residues. The DNA for the CDR3 is TGTGCCATCAGTGATTACGACGGCCACGGGGAAAAACTGTTTTTT. Protein product: CAISDYDGHGEKLFF.

Comment on this clone: Additional DNA sequences in this sample encode the identical CDR3. The V and J genes are TRBV7-9 and TRBJ2-1, with 7 bases matching TRBD2. CDR1 and CDR2 from the germline V gene are SEHNR and FQNEAQ (reference sequence). V lost 5 bases, J lost 6 bases, and 4 bases stayed unmatched. The CDR3 has 13 residues. The CDR3 DNA reads TGTGCCAGCAGCCGGGACTATGGCAATGAGCAGTTCTTC. It translates to CASSRDYGNEQFF.

The chain joins TRBV4-3 to TRBJ2-5; a weak D match, TRBD2 (6 bases). With 3 bases removed from V and 5 bases from J, the gap between germline ends came to 10 bases. The CDR3 loop spans 13 amino acids. Germline V lookup: CDR1 LGHNA, CDR2 YSLEER. The CDR3 DNA reads TGCGCCAGCAGCCAGGAGGGTTGGGAGACCCAGTACTTC. Its protein is CASSQEGWETQYF.

This clone was observed a handful of times. The chain links TRBV6-4 to TRBJ1-5; 8 bases fit TRBD1. The germline CDR1 and CDR2 sequences are MRHNA and SNTAGT. J gave up 6 bases and V 10 bases, and 11 bases lay outside the gene matches. The CDR3 is 14 amino acids. The CDR3 DNA follows: TGTGCCAATATACAGGGGGAGTCGGGTCAGCCCCAGCATTTT. The encoded protein is CANIQGESGQPQHF.

J is TRBJ1-1 and V is TRBV4-1, with D perhaps matching TRBD1 (5 bases). The CDR3 covers 13 residues. The V end was cut by 4 bases, the J end by 4 bases, with 10 bases between. Germline CDR1 is MGHRA and CDR2 is YSYEKL. In DNA form, the CDR3 reads TGCGCCAGCAGCCCAACGGGGACCACTGAAGCTTTCTTT. Amino acids: CASSPTGTTEAFF.

The rearrangement links TRBV7-9 to TRBJ1-2; 9 bases match TRBD1. Germline V gene lookup returns CDR1 SEHNR and CDR2 FQNEAQ (reference sequence). V trimming: 5 bases; J trimming: 7 bases; junction bases outside the gene matches: 11. This CDR3 has 15 amino acids. Here the CDR3 reads CASSPWWDRDVGYTF. CDR3 nucleotides: TGTGCCAGCAGCCCATGGTGGGACAGGGACGTTGGCTACACCTTC.

The V and J genes are TRBV14 and TRBJ2-2; a weak D match, TRBD1 (6 bases). CDR3 size: 15 residues. V was clipped by 0 bases and J by 3 bases, with 8 bases between them. Germline V gene data show CDR1 as SGHDN and CDR2 as FVKESK. CDR3 bases: TGTGCCAGCAGCCAAGATGGGGGCTACACCGGGGAGCTGTTTTTT. This codes for CASSQDGGYTGELFF.

V and J are TRBV25-1 and TRBJ2-5; D unclear. The CDR3 is made up of 11 amino acids. The V gene lost 7 bases and the J gene lost 5 bases, with 8 bases spanning the gap. Per germline, CDR1 MGHDK and CDR2 SYGVNS. The CDR3 sequence is CASNTRETQYF. CDR3 nucleotide sequence: TGTGCCAGCAATACCCGGGAGACCCAGTACTTC.

This clone was seen a single time. As DNA, the CDR3 is TGTGCCAGCAGCTATACAGGGGTCCTTCCCGTTTACGAGCAGTACTTC. Protein product: CASSYTGVLPVYEQYF. This sequence joins TRBV5-8 and TRBJ2-7, with 7 nucleotides matching TRBD1. V lost 3 bases to trimming and J lost 4 bases; unmatched junction nucleotides: 13. CDR1 is SGHTS and CDR2 is YDEGEE in the germline V gene. This CDR3 has 16 amino acids.

The V and J genes are TRBV29-1 and TRBJ2-7, with D possibly being TRBD1 or TRBD2 (6 bases each). The CDR3 length is 13 residues. Germline V gene lookup returns CDR1 SQVTM and CDR2 ANQGSEA. Trimming took off 7 bases at V and 0 bases at J, with 13 bases between the two ends. The CDR3 nucleotides read TGCAGCGGCTATGAGGGGGGCTCCTACGAGCAGTACTTC. This translates into CSGYEGGSYEQYF.

This chain links TRBV13 with TRBJ2-2, with TRBD1 identical over 9 bases. Trimming cost V 6 bases and J 5 bases; bases outside gene matches: 7. Germline V lookup: CDR1 PRHDT, CDR2 FYEKMQ (reference sequence). The CDR3 covers 15 residues. In DNA form, the CDR3 reads TGTGCCAGCAGTACGGGACAGGGAATTACCGGGGAGCTGTTTTTT. It codes for CASSTGQGITGELFF.

The chain combines TRBV28 with TRBJ2-5; D may be TRBD2 (6 bases). The CDR3 runs 14 residues. Germline values: CDR1 MDHEN, CDR2 SYDVKM. The ends were cut back, 3 bases at V and 4 bases at J, with 12 bases in the middle. The CDR3 sequence: CASSLTRLGETQYF. Here the CDR3 DNA reads TGTGCCAGCAGTTTGACTAGACTCGGAGAGACCCAGTACTTC.